A selection of T cell receptor beta chains follows, all from one sample in a study of cytomegalovirus exposure and HLA in healthy donors. Data came from immunoSEQ multiplex PCR; TCRdb stores just in-frame clones and leaves some out. The table shows around 70,000 clones, with roughly 94% occurring only once. Material: PBMCs. Every receptor here comes from a man aged 18 to 29 in good health and CMV-seropositive. The CDR3 runs from the conserved cysteine through the conserved F or W. The D gene is left open where the match is weak. Clone sizes are given selectively: once, few, many, or a class where the clone is expanded.

clone size: NA
J gene: TRBJ2-2
V gene: TRBV7-9
D gene: NA
CDR3 DNA: TGTGCCAGCAGCTCGGACACCGGGGAGCTGTTTTTT
CDR3 protein: CASSSDTGELFF

clone size: NA
J gene: TRBJ2-3
V gene: TRBV5-1
D gene: NA
CDR3 DNA: TGCGCCAGCAGCTTGGTCGAGGGAAAGGATACGCAGTATTTT
CDR3 protein: CASSLVEGKDTQYF

clone size: NA
J gene: TRBJ1-4
V gene: TRBV11-2
D gene: NA
CDR3 DNA: TGTGCCAGCAGCCAAGCCGGGAGTGAGGATCGCGGAAAACTGTTTTTT
CDR3 protein: CASSQAGSEDRGKLFF

clone size: NA
J gene: TRBJ2-7
V gene: TRBV28
D gene: TRBD2
CDR3 DNA: TGTGCCAGCATGGTCGGCGGGAGGGCCTTAGGGCAGTACTTC
CDR3 protein: CASMVGGRALGQYF

clone size: NA
J gene: TRBJ2-1
V gene: TRBV13
D gene: NA
CDR3 DNA: TGTGCCAGCAGCTTAGGGGCTAGCACCAATGAGCAGTTCTTC
CDR3 protein: CASSLGASTNEQFF

clone size: NA
J gene: TRBJ2-3
V gene: TRBV28
D gene: TRBD2
CDR3 DNA: TGTGCCAGCAGACCAGCGGGATCGCCCACAGATACGCAGTATTTT
CDR3 protein: CASRPAGSPTDTQYF

clone size: NA
J gene: TRBJ1-4
V gene: TRBV9
D gene: NA
CDR3 DNA: TGTGCCAGCAGCGCGGAGTTTACTAATGAAAAACTGTTTTTT
CDR3 protein: CASSAEFTNEKLFF

clone size: once
J gene: TRBJ2-3
V gene: TRBV10-3
D gene: TRBD2
CDR3 DNA: TGTGCCATCAGTCCTTACTCTGGGGGGGTCGCAGATACGCAGTATTTT
CDR3 protein: CAISPYSGGVADTQYF

clone size: NA
J gene: TRBJ2-2
V gene: TRBV11-2
D gene: NA
CDR3 DNA: TGTGCCAGCAGCTTAGTTGCGGGGCCCAATGGCGGGGAGCTGTTTTTT
CDR3 protein: CASSLVAGPNGGELFF

clone size: NA
J gene: TRBJ2-3
V gene: TRBV28
D gene: TRBD2
CDR3 DNA: TGTGCCAGCAGGGGGGCTAGCGGGAGCGGGGCAGATACGCAGTATTTT
CDR3 protein: CASRGASGSGADTQYF

clone size: NA
J gene: TRBJ2-7
V gene: TRBV28
D gene: TRBD1
CDR3 DNA: TGTGCCAGTGGGGACAGCTTCTCCTACGAGCAGTACTTC
CDR3 protein: CASGDSFSYEQYF

clone size: NA
J gene: TRBJ1-1
V gene: TRBV30
D gene: NA
CDR3 DNA: TGTGCCTGGGGCGAGGTCCTCGAAGCTTTCTTT
CDR3 protein: CAWGEVLEAFF

clone size: NA
J gene: TRBJ2-7
V gene: TRBV5-5
D gene: NA
CDR3 DNA: TGTGCCAGCAGCTCCCCCCCCGTTTACGAGCAGTACTTC
CDR3 protein: CASSSPPVYEQYF

clone size: NA
J gene: TRBJ1-4
V gene: TRBV30
D gene: NA
CDR3 DNA: TGTGCCTGGAGTGTACCAAGGGGAAAACTGTTTTTT
CDR3 protein: CAWSVPRGKLFF

clone size: NA
J gene: TRBJ2-7
V gene: TRBV19
D gene: TRBD1
CDR3 DNA: TGTGCCAGTAGTGGCCAGGGACAGGGGGCCCACGAGCAGTACTTC
CDR3 protein: CASSGQGQGAHEQYF

clone size: NA
J gene: TRBJ2-2
V gene: TRBV6-1
D gene: NA
CDR3 DNA: TGTGCCAGCAGTGAAATCGTTTCTCGAGGATTTGTATCCGGGGAGCTGTTTTTT
CDR3 protein: CASSEIVSRGFVSGELFF

clone size: NA
J gene: TRBJ2-7
V gene: TRBV6-6
D gene: TRBD2
CDR3 DNA: TGTGCCAGCAGTTTCGAAGGGGAGGGAGACGAGCAGTACTTC
CDR3 protein: CASSFEGEGDEQYF

clone size: once
J gene: TRBJ1-4
V gene: TRBV5-1
D gene: NA
CDR3 DNA: TGCGCCAGCAGGTGGTCATTAGCAACTAATGAAAAACTGTTTTTT
CDR3 protein: CASRWSLATNEKLFF

clone size: once
J gene: TRBJ2-3
V gene: TRBV7-9
D gene: NA
CDR3 DNA: TGTGCCAGCAGCTTAGGGTCGTCCAGGTTCACAGATACGCAGTATTTT
CDR3 protein: CASSLGSSRFTDTQYF

clone size: NA
J gene: TRBJ2-3
V gene: TRBV13
D gene: TRBD2
CDR3 DNA: TGTGCCAGCAGCGGAGATGGGGGGGGGACTAGCACAGATACGCAGTATTTT
CDR3 protein: CASSGDGGGTSTDTQYF

clone size: NA
J gene: TRBJ1-5
V gene: TRBV18
D gene: NA
CDR3 DNA: TGTGCCAGCTCACCAACTACAGGGTACAATCAGCCCCAGCATTTT
CDR3 protein: CASSPTTGYNQPQHF

clone size: NA
J gene: TRBJ2-7
V gene: TRBV5-1
D gene: NA
CDR3 DNA: TGCGCCAGCAGCTCCGGGACTGACTACGAGCAGTACTTC
CDR3 protein: CASSSGTDYEQYF

clone size: NA
J gene: TRBJ2-2
V gene: TRBV28
D gene: NA
CDR3 DNA: TGTGCCAGCACCACCGCCAGGGACACCGGGGAGCTGTTTTTT
CDR3 protein: CASTTARDTGELFF

clone size: NA
J gene: TRBJ2-7
V gene: TRBV6-5
D gene: TRBD2
CDR3 DNA: TGTGCCAGCAGCCCCGGGACTAGCGGGTGGGGCGAGCAGTACTTC
CDR3 protein: CASSPGTSGWGEQYF

clone size: once
J gene: TRBJ1-1
V gene: TRBV28
D gene: NA
CDR3 DNA: TGTGCCACCTCGTTCAGGGTACGCACTGAAGCTTTCTTT
CDR3 protein: CATSFRVRTEAFF

clone size: NA
J gene: TRBJ1-1
V gene: TRBV6-5
D gene: NA
CDR3 DNA: TGTGCCAGCAGTTACCAGACAGGACTGAACACTGAAGCTTTCTTT
CDR3 protein: CASSYQTGLNTEAFF

clone size: NA
J gene: TRBJ2-7
V gene: TRBV7-6
D gene: NA
CDR3 DNA: TGTGCCAGCAGCCCCTCGACCCCTACAGGATGGGAGCAGTACTTC
CDR3 protein: CASSPSTPTGWEQYF

clone size: NA
J gene: TRBJ2-7
V gene: TRBV5-1
D gene: NA
CDR3 DNA: TGCGCCCGCACCGGGGTCTACGAGCAGTACTTC
CDR3 protein: CARTGVYEQYF

clone size: NA
J gene: TRBJ2-4
V gene: TRBV28
D gene: TRBD2
CDR3 DNA: TGTGCCAGCAGCATAACCGCGGGGGGGTTAGCCAAAAACATTCAGTACTTC
CDR3 protein: CASSITAGGLAKNIQYF

clone size: NA
J gene: TRBJ2-1
V gene: TRBV9
D gene: NA
CDR3 DNA: TGTGCCAGCAGCCCACAATTAAGCGGAGGAATGAATGAGCAGTTCTTC
CDR3 protein: CASSPQLSGGMNEQFF

clone size: NA
J gene: TRBJ1-4
V gene: TRBV5-4
D gene: TRBD1
CDR3 DNA: TGTGCCAGCAGCTTGGGACAGGGCCCGGAAAAACTGTTTTTT
CDR3 protein: CASSLGQGPEKLFF

clone size: NA
J gene: TRBJ2-7
V gene: TRBV5-1
D gene: TRBD2
CDR3 DNA: TGCGCCAGCAGCCTATCCTTTAGCGGGAGGGGCTCGATCGAGCAGTACTTC
CDR3 protein: CASSLSFSGRGSIEQYF

clone size: NA
J gene: TRBJ1-3
V gene: TRBV6-5
D gene: NA
CDR3 DNA: TGTGCCAGCAGGTCGGGGGGGGCATCCGGAAACACCATATATTTT
CDR3 protein: CASRSGGASGNTIYF

clone size: NA
J gene: TRBJ2-3
V gene: TRBV19
D gene: NA
CDR3 DNA: TGTGCCAGTAGCGTGTACACAGATACGCAGTATTTT
CDR3 protein: CASSVYTDTQYF

clone size: once
J gene: TRBJ2-1
V gene: TRBV5-8
D gene: TRBD1
CDR3 DNA: TGTGCCAGCCTGTTAAAGGGGGCCCACAATGAGCAGTTCTTC
CDR3 protein: CASLLKGAHNEQFF

clone size: NA
J gene: TRBJ1-5
V gene: TRBV18
D gene: NA
CDR3 DNA: TGTGCCAGCTCATTCAGGGAGGATCAGCCCCAGCATTTT
CDR3 protein: CASSFREDQPQHF

clone size: NA
J gene: TRBJ2-3
V gene: TRBV5-1
D gene: TRBD2
CDR3 DNA: TGCGCCAGCAGCCTCATCCAGCGGGATTTCACAGATACGCAGTATTTT
CDR3 protein: CASSLIQRDFTDTQYF

clone size: NA
J gene: TRBJ2-2
V gene: TRBV5-1
D gene: TRBD2
CDR3 DNA: TGCGCCAGCAGCCGTTTGGGACTAGAGGGAACCGGGGAGCTGTTTTTT
CDR3 protein: CASSRLGLEGTGELFF

clone size: NA
J gene: TRBJ2-7
V gene: TRBV7-6
D gene: TRBD2
CDR3 DNA: TGTGCCAGCAGCTTAGGGGAGGGCCCCTACGAGCAGTACTTC
CDR3 protein: CASSLGEGPYEQYF

clone size: NA
J gene: TRBJ1-1
V gene: TRBV28
D gene: NA
CDR3 DNA: TGTGCCAGCAGCCTCACAGCGAACACTGAAGCTTTCTTT
CDR3 protein: CASSLTANTEAFF

clone size: NA
J gene: TRBJ1-1
V gene: TRBV6-6
D gene: TRBD1
CDR3 DNA: TGTGCCAGCAGTAGGGACAGGGGGCGCACGAACACTGAAGCTTTCTTT
CDR3 protein: CASSRDRGRTNTEAFF

clone size: NA
J gene: TRBJ2-1
V gene: TRBV10-1
D gene: NA
CDR3 DNA: TGCGCCAGCAGTGAGGATCTCGGGGACTCGCAGTTCTTC
CDR3 protein: CASSEDLGDSQFF

clone size: once
J gene: TRBJ1-1
V gene: TRBV10-3
D gene: NA
CDR3 DNA: TGTGCCATCAGCGCGCCAGACAGAATTCCGGGCACTGAAGCTTTCTTT
CDR3 protein: CAISAPDRIPGTEAFF

clone size: NA
J gene: TRBJ1-3
V gene: TRBV6-1
D gene: NA
CDR3 DNA: TGTGCCAGCAGTAAAAATCCGGGAAACACCATATATTTT
CDR3 protein: CASSKNPGNTIYF

clone size: NA
J gene: TRBJ2-7
V gene: TRBV6-5
D gene: NA
CDR3 DNA: TGTGCCAGCAGTTACGGAGGACCCTCCTACGAGCAGTACTTC
CDR3 protein: CASSYGGPSYEQYF